These T cell receptor beta chains were read from a single sample in a study of cytomegalovirus exposure and HLA in healthy donors. Produced via immunoSEQ multiplex PCR; TCRdb's table is partial and in-frame only. This sample has nearly 200,000 clones, with 82% found just once. Sequencing input: PBMCs. All receptors come from a boy younger than 10 in good health and CMV-seronegative. Each CDR3 is given with its conserved first and last residue. Fields, in order: V gene, clone size, J gene, D gene, CDR3 DNA, CDR3 protein. A D gene is named only where the DNA matches it firmly. Rows may omit the clone size; those that give it use once, few, many or a size class.

TRBV9	NA	TRBJ2-7	NA	TGTGCCAGCAGCAGAGGAGCGTCTCCTTCCTACGAGCAGTACTTC	CASSRGASPSYEQYF
TRBV5-6	NA	TRBJ1-1	TRBD1	TGTGCCAGCAGCTCGGAGGGCACAGGGACAGGGTCTGAAGCTTTCTTT	CASSSEGTGTGSEAFF
TRBV28	NA	TRBJ2-5	NA	TGTGCCAGCAGTTTCTCCTTAATATTGGGGGGGGGCTCGGAGACCCAGTACTTC	CASSFSLILGGGSETQYF
TRBV12-5	NA	TRBJ1-2	TRBD1	TGTGCTAGTGGTTTGGTACGGGACAGCAAAGCGGCTAACTATGGCTACACCTTC	CASGLVRDSKAANYGYTF
TRBV4-2	NA	TRBJ2-3	TRBD2	TGTGCCAGCAGCCAAGAAGGGCGGGGGGGCACAGATACGCAGTATTTT	CASSQEGRGGTDTQYF
TRBV19	NA	TRBJ1-6	NA	TGTGCCAGTAGTATTACGGGAAATTCACCCCTCCACTTT	CASSITGNSPLHF
TRBV5-1	NA	TRBJ1-4	NA	TGCGCCAGCAGCTCGAGTGCAACTAATGAAAAACTGTTTTTT	CASSSSATNEKLFF
TRBV20-1	NA	TRBJ1-2	NA	TGCAGTGCTAATACCTATTATGGCTACACCTTC	CSANTYYGYTF
TRBV30	NA	TRBJ1-4	NA	TGTGCCTGGAGTCGACCCCAGGCGTGGCCATTAACTAATGAAAAACTGTTTTTT	CAWSRPQAWPLTNEKLFF
TRBV6-6	once	TRBJ1-5	NA	TGTGCCAGCAGGGGGCCGGTAGGGAACAATCAGCCCCAGCATTTT	CASRGPVGNNQPQHF
TRBV5-1	NA	TRBJ2-1	TRBD2	TGCGCCAGCAGCAGAGGACTAGCTGACAATGAGCAGTTCTTC	CASSRGLADNEQFF
TRBV27	NA	TRBJ2-7	TRBD1	TGTGCCAGCAGTCCTCGGACAGGGGAGGCCTACGAGCAGTACTTC	CASSPRTGEAYEQYF
TRBV4-2	NA	TRBJ1-1	NA	TGTGCCAGCAGCCATGGCGTCAGGTCCCTTTTT	CASSHGVRSLF
TRBV6-6	few	TRBJ1-3	NA	TGTGCCAGCGGGACACGAGTTACAGGAAACACCATATATTTT	CASGTRVTGNTIYF
TRBV5-5	NA	TRBJ1-1	TRBD1	TGTGCCAGCAGCTTGGTCGGGACAGGGATTCAGGAAAAAGCTTTCTTT	CASSLVGTGIQEKAFF
TRBV10-3	NA	TRBJ2-5	NA	TGTGCCATCAGACGGGGGACTGCCCGAGAGACCCAGTACTTC	CAIRRGTARETQYF
TRBV7-3	NA	TRBJ2-3	TRBD2	TGTGCCAGCAGCTTAACTCCCGGGACTAGCGGGGGGCGGCCCACAGATACGCAGTATTTT	CASSLTPGTSGGRPTDTQYF
TRBV10-3	NA	TRBJ2-3	NA	TGTGCCATCATTGTTACAGGAACAGATACGCAGTATTTT	CAIIVTGTDTQYF
TRBV11-3	once	TRBJ2-1	TRBD2	TGTGCCAGCAGCTCGTCAGCGGGGTCTAAGCAGTTCTTC	CASSSSAGSKQFF
TRBV19	NA	TRBJ1-2	NA	TGTGCCAGTAGTATAGGGTCGGGGGGCGCACTCGGTGGCTACACCTTC	CASSIGSGGALGGYTF
TRBV10-3	few	TRBJ2-1	NA	TGTGCCATCAACAGGGAGAACTACAATGAGCAGTTCTTC	CAINRENYNEQFF
TRBV19	few	TRBJ1-1	NA	TGTGCCAGTAGTATCCGGGACGGGGGGCCGGACACTGAAGCTTTCTTT	CASSIRDGGPDTEAFF
TRBV6-5	NA	TRBJ1-2	NA	TGTGCCAGCAGTTACTCCCACAGGAACTATGGCTACACCTTC	CASSYSHRNYGYTF
TRBV7-9	few	TRBJ1-1	TRBD1	TGTGCCAGCAGGCAGAGGCAGGGGGTCACTGAAGCTTTCTTT	CASRQRQGVTEAFF
TRBV7-6	NA	TRBJ1-2	TRBD1	TGTGCCAGCAGCTATACCGGGACAGGGGTCGATGGCTACACCTTC	CASSYTGTGVDGYTF
TRBV7-8	once	TRBJ2-2	TRBD2	TGTGCCAACCGAACCGGCGGGGGGGCGAACACCGGGGAGCTGTTTTTT	CANRTGGGANTGELFF
TRBV2	NA	TRBJ1-1	TRBD1	TGTGCCAGCAGAACGGGACAGGGAATACCTGAAGCTTTCTTT	CASRTGQGIPEAFF
TRBV7-2	NA	TRBJ2-1	NA	TGTGCCAGCAGCTTATCGCGGGTCCTCTACAATGAGCAGTTCTTC	CASSLSRVLYNEQFF
TRBV7-3	once	TRBJ2-3	NA	TGTGCCAGCGCCCAGGGCTCAGATACGCAGTATTTT	CASAQGSDTQYF
TRBV5-4	NA	TRBJ2-1	TRBD1	TGTGCCAGCAGCCGGGACAGCTCCTACAATGAGCAGTTCTTC	CASSRDSSYNEQFF
TRBV5-4	NA	TRBJ2-5	NA	TGTGCCAGCAGCTCGTTGGAGGGGAAGGGAGAGACCCAGTACTTC	CASSSLEGKGETQYF
TRBV25-1	few	TRBJ2-1	TRBD2	TGTGCCAGCAGTGAGTCAGCGGGGGTGTACAATGAGCAGTTCTTC	CASSESAGVYNEQFF
TRBV19	NA	TRBJ1-5	NA	TGTGCCAGTCGGGGCAGGGGAGGGAATCAGCCCCAGCATTTT	CASRGRGGNQPQHF
TRBV2	NA	TRBJ1-2	TRBD1	TGTGCCAGCAGTGAAGGCAGGGGGTTACGCTATGGCTACACCTTC	CASSEGRGLRYGYTF
TRBV2	NA	TRBJ2-7	NA	TGTGCCAGCACCGGTCGTGGTTACGAGCAGTACTTC	CASTGRGYEQYF
TRBV7-2	NA	TRBJ1-6	NA	TGTGCCAGCAGCTTTTTAACAAATAATTCACCCCTCCACTTT	CASSFLTNNSPLHF
TRBV11-3	once	TRBJ2-3	NA	TGTGCCAGCAGCCAAGACTATGGCGGAAGCACAGATACGCAGTATTTT	CASSQDYGGSTDTQYF
TRBV6-6	NA	TRBJ2-5	TRBD2	TGTGCCAGCAGTTACTCGAGACTAGCGAGGGAGACCCAGTACTTC	CASSYSRLARETQYF
TRBV14	NA	TRBJ2-3	NA	TGTGCCAGCAGCCAAGTCAGTACAGATACGCAGTATTTT	CASSQVSTDTQYF
TRBV19	NA	TRBJ2-4	NA	TGTGCCAGTAGTATAGGGACATCCTTAGCCAAAAACATTCAGTACTTC	CASSIGTSLAKNIQYF
TRBV5-5	NA	TRBJ1-1	NA	TGTGCCAGCAGCCTCCGGACGGGAGTCACTGAAGCTTTCTTT	CASSLRTGVTEAFF
TRBV7-9	NA	TRBJ2-7	TRBD1	TGTGCCAGCAGCTTGGGGACACCAGGGGGTCAGGCCGAGCAGTACTTC	CASSLGTPGGQAEQYF
TRBV5-6	NA	TRBJ1-1	NA	TGTGCCAGCAGCTTAAGGTTGCGGGGCACTGAAGCTTTCTTT	CASSLRLRGTEAFF
TRBV7-9	NA	TRBJ2-1	NA	TGTGCCACCCACGTTTTACCGGGGTCTAGCTCCTACAATGAGCAGTTCTTC	CATHVLPGSSSYNEQFF
TRBV7-9	few	TRBJ1-2	TRBD1	TGTTCCAGCAGCTTGCTACAGGGGGGTGGCTACACCTTC	CSSSLLQGGGYTF
TRBV11-3	NA	TRBJ2-1	TRBD2	TGTGCCAGCAGCTATAGCGGGAATGAGCAGTTCTTC	CASSYSGNEQFF